Sequencing of this TCR beta chain was carried out in a study of cytomegalovirus exposure and HLA in healthy donors. On the study more broadly: There were 85 million or so unique TCRs (from HLA-typed donors) in an early data release.

This CDR3 is built from 15 residues. The ends were cut back, 5 bases at V and 2 bases at J, with 14 bases in the middle. Germline CDR1 and CDR2: SGHDT and YYEEEE. In the case of this clone: The antigen is unknown.

Study-wide results and limits: The authors excluded some V segments, including TRBV6-2 and TRBV6-3, as indistinguishable. With further analysis later on, most CMV-associated TCR beta chains appeared HLA-restricted.

Primers: 60 Vbeta forward and 13 Jbeta reverse. Repertoires were generated with immunoSEQ multiplex PCR, while TCRdb's copy carries only in-frame clones and drops some. This table has tens of thousands of clones, approximately 80% appearing once. This clonotype was obtained from a man aged 30-40 years in good health and CMV-seronegative. Sequencing was performed on PBMCs. The chain joins TRBV5-6 to TRBJ2-1; weak D call: TRBD2 (7 bases). The CDR3 protein is CASSSSGGPYNEQFF. CDR3 DNA sequence: TGTGCCAGCAGTTCTTCCGGGGGGCCCTACAATGAGCAGTTCTTC.